One and the same sample provided the 14 T cell receptor beta chains below, sequenced in a study of PD-1 blockade in mismatch repair-deficient tumors. The data were produced by immunoSEQ multiplex PCR, yet TCRdb's version contains in-frame clones alone and is incomplete. The sample lists under 150,000 clones, about 88% occurring once. This specimen consisted of peripheral blood, obtained 44 weeks after starting pembrolizumab. The receptor set was obtained from an adult with mismatch repair-deficient cancer.

The V gene is TRBV27, the J gene TRBJ1-1; a weak D match, TRBD1 (5 bases). The CDR3 sequence is 13 residues long. V lost 2 bases to trimming and J lost 3 bases, with 7 bases between them. Germline V lookup: CDR1 MNHEY, CDR2 SMNVEV (reference sequence). The CDR3 sequence is CASSLGGHTEAFF. Written as DNA, the CDR3 is TGTGCCAGCAGTTTAGGGGGACACACTGAAGCTTTCTTT.

Concerning this clone itself: One end of the junction does not line up with germline, which may come from a read error. The V gene is TRBV7-7, the J gene TRBJ2-2; 8 positions match TRBD2. Germline V gives CDR1 SSHAT, CDR2 FNYEAQ (reference sequence). The CDR3 contains 16 residues. The CDR3 reads CASSNPSREGGGELFF. CDR3 in DNA: TGTGCTAGCAGCAATCCCAGCCGGGAGGGAGGCGGGGAGCTGTTTTTT.

V and J are TRBV28 and TRBJ2-3, with D perhaps matching TRBD1 (6 bases). V was pared by 5 bases and J by 6 bases, with 15 bases between. The CDR3 length is 14 residues. The germline CDR1 and CDR2 sequences are MDHEN and SYDVKM. This CDR3 reads CASSPPRGHDTQYF. The CDR3 nucleotides are TGTGCCAGCAGTCCCCCACGGGGACACGATACGCAGTATTTT.

The gene calls are TRBV11-3 and TRBJ2-3; D remains unclear. Trimming removed 1 base at V and 0 bases at J, with 14 bases between. This CDR3 region has 17 residues. CDR1 is SGHNT, CDR2 YENEEA, per germline. CDR3 sequence (DNA): TGTGCCAGCAGCTTAGTTTGGCCGGATTCTAGCACAGATACGCAGTATTTT. It codes for CASSLVWPDSSTDTQYF.

This clone was found a few times. V usage is TRBV7-9 and J usage is TRBJ2-7; 7 positions agree with TRBD1. The germline gives CDR1 SEHNR, CDR2 FQNEAQ (reference sequence). This CDR3 spans 13 amino acids. V lost 5 bases to trimming and J lost 3 bases; unmatched junction nucleotides: 4. As DNA, the CDR3 is TGTGCCAGCAGCCCTTGGGACAGCTACGAGCAGTACTTC. Translation gives CASSPWDSYEQYF.

The J gene is TRBJ1-4, the V gene TRBV27, with D perhaps matching TRBD1 (5 bases). This CDR3 is 14 amino acids long. Trimming removed 5 bases at V and 0 bases at J, with 7 bases between. The germline CDR1 and CDR2 sequences are MNHEY and SMNVEV (reference sequence). CDR3 sequence: CASSDSTTNEKLFF. In nucleotides, the CDR3 is TGTGCCAGCAGTGACAGTACAACTAATGAAAAACTGTTTTTT. Full variable domain (missing parts from reference TRBV27 and TRBJ1-4): EAQVTQNPRYLITVTGKKLTVTCSQNMNHEYMSWYRQDPGLGLRQIYYSMNVEVTDKGDVPEGYKVSRKEKRNFPLILESPSPNQTSLYFCASSDSTTNEKLFFGSGTQLSVL.

The chain employs TRBV7-5 and TRBJ1-3. TRBV7-5 counts as a pseudogene. The CDR3 contains 17 residues. CDR3 DNA: TGTGCCAGAAGCTTACGGAGGGAGACCAACTCTGGAAACACCATATATTTT. This sequence encodes CARSLRRETNSGNTIYF.

The V and J genes are TRBV7-9 and TRBJ2-2; tentative D call: TRBD2 (5 bases). The germline V gene encodes CDR1 SEHNR and CDR2 FQNEAQ (reference sequence). V was pared by 5 bases and J by 5 bases, with 12 bases between. This CDR3 is built from 14 residues. DNA of the CDR3: TGTGCCAGCAGCACCATTCCGGGGACCGGGGAGCTGTTTTTT. Encoded protein: CASSTIPGTGELFF. Based on the CDR3 plus reference TRBV7-9 and TRBJ2-2, the full variable domain is DTGVSQNPRHKITKRGQNVTFRCDPISEHNRLYWYRQTLGQGPEFLTYFQNEAQLEKSRLLSDRFSAERPKGSFSTLEIQRTEQGDSAMYLCASSTIPGTGELFFGEGSRLTVL.

The chain has TRBV5-1 and TRBJ1-1, with D possibly TRBD1 on 5 matching bases. The germline V gene has CDR1 SGHRS and CDR2 YFSETQ. This CDR3 has 17 residues. The V gene lost 0 bases and the J gene lost 1 base, with 16 bases spanning the gap. The CDR3 spells CASSLGTWGRENTEAFF. The CDR3 DNA sequence: TGCGCCAGCAGCTTGGGTACCTGGGGCAGGGAGAACACTGAAGCTTTCTTT.

The gene calls are TRBV27 and TRBJ2-5; D may correspond to TRBD1 or TRBD2 (5 bases each). V was cut by 6 bases and J by 7 bases, with 18 bases left in between. CDR1 is MNHEY, CDR2 SMNVEV, per germline (reference sequence). CDR3 length equals 14 residues. CDR3 region: CASSPSRGRRTQYF. The CDR3 DNA sequence: TGTGCCAGCAGCCCGAGCCGGGGCCGTCGGACCCAGTACTTC.

The chain recombines TRBV7-9 with TRBJ2-5; weak D call: TRBD2 (6 bases). V gave up 2 bases and J gave up 1 base, with 8 bases separating them. Germline CDR1 is SEHNR and CDR2 is FQNEAQ (reference sequence). The CDR3 is made up of 14 amino acids. CDR3 in DNA: TGTGCCAGCAGCTTAAGAGCGGGCCAAGAGACCCAGTACTTC. It yields the protein CASSLRAGQETQYF.

The chain links TRBV4-1 to TRBJ2-7; TRBD1 aligns across 10 bases. The CDR3 is 15 residues long. V lost 3 bases to trimming and J lost 0 bases; unmatched junction nucleotides: 2. Germline assignment: CDR1 MGHRA and CDR2 YSYEKL. This chain's CDR3 is CASSHRTGGSYEQYF. CDR3 in DNA: TGCGCCAGCAGCCATCGGACAGGGGGCTCCTACGAGCAGTACTTC.

The CDR3 spells CASSSRAGAVEQYF. The CDR3 DNA is TGTGCCAGCAGTTCTCGGGCTGGGGCGGTCGAGCAGTACTTC. V usage is TRBV7-6 and J usage is TRBJ2-7; D perhaps matches TRBD1 (5 bases). Germline CDR1 reads SGHVS; CDR2 reads FNYEAQ. Trimming removed 6 bases from V and 6 bases from J, with 18 bases in between. The CDR3 loop spans 14 amino acids. Combining the CDR3 with reference TRBV7-6 and TRBJ2-7 gives the whole variable domain GAGVSQSPRYKVTKRGQDVALRCDPISGHVSLYWYRQALGQGPEFLTYFNYEAQQDKSGLPNDRFSAERPEGSISTLTIQRTEQRDSAMYRCASSSRAGAVEQYFGPGTRLTVT.

The chain links TRBV19 to TRBJ2-2; TRBD1 matches 8 bases. The CDR3 has 13 amino acids. V was pared by 7 bases and J by 4 bases, with 2 bases of the junction left unmatched. Germline CDR1 is LNHDA and CDR2 is SQIVND (reference sequence). CDR3 coding DNA: TGTGCCAGTATGGACAGGGCCACCGGGGAGCTGTTTTTT. It yields the protein CASMDRATGELFF. Drawing the rest from reference TRBV19 and TRBJ2-2, the complete variable domain is DGGITQSPKYLFRKEGQNVTLSCEQNLNHDAMYWYRQDPGQGLRLIYYSQIVNDFQKGDIAEGYSVSREKKESFPLTVTSAQKNPTAFYLCASMDRATGELFFGEGSRLTVL.